This TCR beta chain was sequenced in a study of cytomegalovirus exposure and HLA in healthy donors. Study in general: Some 87 million unique TCRs from HLA-typed donors were held in an early release of data.

Each donor's status was that of a healthy bone marrow donor. To note about this clone: Its antigen is unidentified.

This CDR3 is 14 amino acids long. Germline V gene data show CDR1 as MNHEY and CDR2 as SMNVEV (reference sequence). General study findings and limits: The study found most TCR sequences rare, yet found some public TCRs in many donors. The analysis excluded some indistinguishable V segments, including TRBV6-2 and TRBV6-3.

PCR employed 60 Vbeta and 13 Jbeta primers. Clones were sequenced by immunoSEQ multiplex PCR, and TCRdb holds only the in-frame ones, with some missing. The sample gives 130,000 to 150,000 clones, over 60% of which show up once; 1.5% to 2% is in the top ten. This chain links TRBV27 with TRBJ2-5; 8 bases map to TRBD1. The J call may be incorrect, as the DNA end agrees better with TRBJ2-7. The clonotype was recovered from a woman younger than 30 in good health and CMV-seronegative. Sequenced sample: PBMCs. CDR3 sequence reads: CASRTAGGPYEQYF. CDR3 in DNA: TGTGCCAGCAGGACTGCAGGGGGCCCCTACGAGCAGTACTTC.